One sample yielded the 3 T cell receptor beta chains listed below, sequenced in a study of technical replicates of blood from a few donors. Libraries were prepared by immunoSEQ multiplex PCR; TCRdb keeps only in-frame clonotypes and omits some of them. The sample consists of about 83,000 clones, over 75% of them appearing once. The source material was T cells isolated from PBMCs. The receptors stem from a human donor in good health.

V gene TRBV28 combines with J gene TRBJ2-3, with 8 bases aligning to TRBD2. J was trimmed by 1 base and V by 3 bases; bases with no gene match: 3. CDR3 length equals 15 residues. Germline V gene sequence: CDR1 MDHEN, CDR2 SYDVKM. CDR3 protein: CASSFYSGGTDTQYF. CDR3 bases: TGTGCCAGCAGTTTCTATAGCGGGGGCACAGATACGCAGTATTTT.

The table lists this clone with a count of one. The chain has TRBV7-9 and TRBJ1-3; D not resolved. Germline V gene sequence: CDR1 SEHNR, CDR2 FQNEAQ (reference sequence). Trimming cost V 1 base and J 0 bases, with 10 bases left between them. The CDR3 runs 16 residues. The DNA of the CDR3 is TGTGCCAGCAGCTTAGATGGCACCAACTCTGGAAACACCATATATTTT. It specifies CASSLDGTNSGNTIYF.

This clone showed up just a few times. The chain combines TRBV18 with TRBJ2-1; possibly TRBD2 for D (5 bases). The CDR3 runs to 15 residues. Trimming took 3 bases from V and 1 from J, leaving 10 bases between them. CDR1 and CDR2 (germline): KGHSH, LQKENI. CDR3 bases: TGTGCCAGCTCACCCCTCGGGGTATCCTACAATGAGCAGTTCTTC. This encodes CASSPLGVSYNEQFF.